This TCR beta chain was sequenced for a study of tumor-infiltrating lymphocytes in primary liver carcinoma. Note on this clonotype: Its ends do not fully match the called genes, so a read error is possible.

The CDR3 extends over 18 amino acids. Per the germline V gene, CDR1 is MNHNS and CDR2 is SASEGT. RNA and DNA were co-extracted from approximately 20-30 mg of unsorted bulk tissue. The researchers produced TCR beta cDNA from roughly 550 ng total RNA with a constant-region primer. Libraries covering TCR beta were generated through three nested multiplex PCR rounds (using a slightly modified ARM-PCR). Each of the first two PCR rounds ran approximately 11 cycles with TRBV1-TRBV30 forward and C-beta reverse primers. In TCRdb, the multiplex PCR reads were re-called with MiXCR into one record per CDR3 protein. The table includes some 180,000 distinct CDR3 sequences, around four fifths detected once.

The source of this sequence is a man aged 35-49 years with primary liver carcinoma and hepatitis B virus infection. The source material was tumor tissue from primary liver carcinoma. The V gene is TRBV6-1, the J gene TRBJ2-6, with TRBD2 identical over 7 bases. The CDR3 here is CASSNEGGSGSGANVLTF. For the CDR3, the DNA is TGTGCCAGCAGTAACGAAGGCGGGAGTGGGTCTGGGGCCAATGTCCTGACTTTC.